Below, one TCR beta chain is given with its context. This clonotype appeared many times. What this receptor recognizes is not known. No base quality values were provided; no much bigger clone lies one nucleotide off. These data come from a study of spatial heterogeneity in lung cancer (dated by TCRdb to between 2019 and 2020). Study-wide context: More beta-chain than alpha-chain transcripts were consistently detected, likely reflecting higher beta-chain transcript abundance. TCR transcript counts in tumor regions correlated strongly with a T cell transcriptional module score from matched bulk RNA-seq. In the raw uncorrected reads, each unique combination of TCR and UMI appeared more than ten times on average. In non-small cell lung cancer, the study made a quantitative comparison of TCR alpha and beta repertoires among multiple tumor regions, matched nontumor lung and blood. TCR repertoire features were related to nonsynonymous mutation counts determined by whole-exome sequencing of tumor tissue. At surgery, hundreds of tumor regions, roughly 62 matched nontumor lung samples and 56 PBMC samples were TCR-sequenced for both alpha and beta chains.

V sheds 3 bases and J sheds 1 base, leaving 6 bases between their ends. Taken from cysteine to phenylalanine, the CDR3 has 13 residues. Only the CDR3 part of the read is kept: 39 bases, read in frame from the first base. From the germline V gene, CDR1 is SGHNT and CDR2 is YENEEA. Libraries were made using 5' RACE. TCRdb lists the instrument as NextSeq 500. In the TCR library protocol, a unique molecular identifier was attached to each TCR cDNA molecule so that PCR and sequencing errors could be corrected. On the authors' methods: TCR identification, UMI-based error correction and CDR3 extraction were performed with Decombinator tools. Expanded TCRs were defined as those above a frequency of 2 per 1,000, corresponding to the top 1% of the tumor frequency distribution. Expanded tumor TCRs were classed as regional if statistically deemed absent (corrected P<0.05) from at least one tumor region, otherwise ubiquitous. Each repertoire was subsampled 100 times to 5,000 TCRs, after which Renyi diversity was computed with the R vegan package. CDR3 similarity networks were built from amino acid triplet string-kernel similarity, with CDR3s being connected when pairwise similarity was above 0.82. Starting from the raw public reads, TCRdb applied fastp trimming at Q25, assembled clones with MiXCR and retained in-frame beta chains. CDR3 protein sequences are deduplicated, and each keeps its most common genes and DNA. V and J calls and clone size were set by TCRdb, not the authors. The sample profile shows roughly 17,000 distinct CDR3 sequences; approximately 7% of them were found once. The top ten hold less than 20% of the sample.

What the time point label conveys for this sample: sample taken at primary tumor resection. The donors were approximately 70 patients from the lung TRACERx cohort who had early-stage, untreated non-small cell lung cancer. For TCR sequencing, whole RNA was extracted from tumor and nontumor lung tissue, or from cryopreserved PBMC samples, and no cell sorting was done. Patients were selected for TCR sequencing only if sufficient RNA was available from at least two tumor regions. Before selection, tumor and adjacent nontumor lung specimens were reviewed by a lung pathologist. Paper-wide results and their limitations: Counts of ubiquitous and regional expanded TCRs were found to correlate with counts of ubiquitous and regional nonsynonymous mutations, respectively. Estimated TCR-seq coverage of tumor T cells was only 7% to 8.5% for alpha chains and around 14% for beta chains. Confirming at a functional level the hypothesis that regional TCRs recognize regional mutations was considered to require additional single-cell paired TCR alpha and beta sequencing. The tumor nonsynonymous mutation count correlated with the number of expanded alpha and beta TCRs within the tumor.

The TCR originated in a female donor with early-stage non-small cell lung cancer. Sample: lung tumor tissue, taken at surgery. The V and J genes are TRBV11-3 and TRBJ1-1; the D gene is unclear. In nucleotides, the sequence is TGTGCCAGCAGCTTTGCTCGGAACACTGAAGCTTTCTTT. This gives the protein CASSFARNTEAFF. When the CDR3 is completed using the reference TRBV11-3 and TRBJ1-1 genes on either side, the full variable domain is EAGVVQSPRYKIIEKKQPVAFWCNPISGHNTLYWYLQNLGQGPELLIRYENEEAVDDSQLPKDRFSAERLKGVDSTLKIQPAELGDSAVYLCASSFARNTEAFFGQGTRLTVV.